This entry lists 20 T cell receptor beta chains sequenced from one sample in a study of Ad26.COV2.S vaccination and SARS-CoV-2 variants. Some clones are missing from TCRdb's copy, which holds only in-frame ones; the method was immunoSEQ multiplex PCR. Here the sample spans about 450,000 clones, roughly 89% being singletons. Treatment of the sample: about 20 received Ad26.COV2.S at low or high dose, single or two shots; 5 received placebo; per-sample allocation not given. Sampling took place 63 days after the first vaccine or placebo injection. The source material was peripheral blood, sampled in a trial of Ad26.COV2.S vaccine versus placebo. The origin of the receptors is a person aged 18-65 years who received the Ad26.COV2.S COVID-19 vaccine or a placebo.

V usage is TRBV6-5 and J usage is TRBJ2-1, with 8 bases identical to TRBD2. Germline CDR1 and CDR2: MNHEY and SVGAGI. V lost 5 bases to trimming and J lost 9 bases; unmatched junction nucleotides: 12. This CDR3 comprises 15 residues. The CDR3 loop reads CASSPTSEWGIEQFF. The DNA of the CDR3 is TGTGCCAGCAGTCCGACTAGCGAGTGGGGGATTGAGCAGTTCTTC.

The J gene is TRBJ2-7, the V gene TRBV2; TRBD2 aligns across 10 bases. V lost 3 bases to trimming and J lost 3 bases; unmatched junction nucleotides: 5. The CDR3 has 15 amino acids. In germline, CDR1 is SNHLY, CDR2 FYNNEI. CDR3 amino acids: CASSEGLALIYEQYV. The CDR3, as DNA: TGTGCCAGCAGTGAGGGACTAGCGCTCATCTACGAGCAGTACGTC.

The gene calls are TRBV9 and TRBJ1-2; D is uncertain. CDR1 SGDLS and CDR2 YYNGEE come from the germline V gene. CDR3 size: 15 residues. V lost 0 bases, J lost 2 bases, and 11 bases lay in between. CDR3 in amino acids: CASSVAPGRNYGYTF. DNA of the CDR3: TGTGCCAGCAGCGTAGCCCCAGGACGGAACTATGGCTACACCTTC.

This chain joins TRBV3-1 (or the pseudogene TRBV3-2) and TRBJ1-1; weak D call: TRBD1 (6 bases). Trimming cost V 3 bases and J 6 bases, with 14 bases left between them. The germline gives CDR1 LGHDT, CDR2 YNNKEL (reference sequence). The CDR3 spans 14 residues. The CDR3 coding sequence is TGTGCCAGCAGCCACAGGGGTACGGGGGCTGAAGCTTTCTTT. It codes for CASSHRGTGAEAFF.

The chain is built from TRBV5-1 and TRBJ2-1, with 10 nucleotides matching TRBD2. The CDR3 is made up of 14 amino acids. Trimming removed 3 bases from V and 10 bases from J; junction bases left unmatched: 7. Germline V gives CDR1 SGHRS, CDR2 YFSETQ. Here the CDR3 DNA reads TGCGCCAGCAGCTCCTCTAGCGGGAGTGGGGAGCAGTTCTTC. Translated, it gives CASSSSSGSGEQFF. The full variable domain, its missing parts supplied by reference TRBV5-1 and TRBJ2-1, is KAGVTQTPRYLIKTRGQQVTLSCSPISGHRSVSWYQQTPGQGLQFLFEYFSETQRNKGNFPGRFSGRQFSNSRSEMNVSTLELGDSALYLCASSSSSGSGEQFFGPGTRLTVL.

The V and J genes are TRBV7-2 and TRBJ2-1, with D perhaps assigned TRBD1 or TRBD2 (5 bases each). Germline CDR1 is SGHTA and CDR2 is FQGNSA. The length of the CDR3 is 17 residues. Trimming stripped 1 base from V and 6 bases from J, with 19 bases between. The CDR3 coding sequence is TGTGCCAGCAGCTTAGGTCCCTCAGGGTCGGCGGGCAATGAGCAGTTCTTC. As protein: CASSLGPSGSAGNEQFF. Together with reference TRBV7-2 and TRBJ2-1, the CDR3 gives the full variable domain: GAGVSQSPSNKVTEKGKDVELRCDPISGHTALYWYRQSLGQGLEFLIYFQGNSAPDKSGLPSDRFSAERTGGSVSTLTIQRTQQEDSAVYLCASSLGPSGSAGNEQFFGPGTRLTVL.

The rearrangement uses TRBV20-1 and TRBJ2-3; a possible D gene is TRBD1 (6 bases). V lost 5 bases to trimming and J lost 5 bases, with 8 bases between them. In germline, CDR1 is DFQATT, CDR2 SNEGSKA (reference sequence). The CDR3 consists of 11 residues. This CDR3 reads CSAVQGDTQYF. The DNA for the CDR3 is TGCAGTGCTGTACAGGGAGATACGCAGTATTTT.

This rearrangement joins TRBV6-1 to TRBJ1-5, with 8 bases aligning to TRBD1. V was clipped by 3 bases and J by 0 bases; unmatched bases: 10. The CDR3 covers 18 residues. Germline V gene lookup returns CDR1 MNHNS and CDR2 SASEGT. The CDR3 DNA is TGTGCCAGCAGTGACCCCGGGACAGGTACTAATAGCAATCAGCCCCAGCATTTT. Translated: CASSDPGTGTNSNQPQHF.

The V call is TRBV27, the J call TRBJ2-3; D gene ambiguous. Germline V CDR1 and CDR2: MNHEY, SMNVEV (reference sequence). The ends were cut back, 5 bases at V and 5 bases at J, with 17 bases in the middle. CDR3 length: 15 residues. In nucleotides, the CDR3 is TGTGCCAGCAGTACGAGGAGATCCGTGGGAGATACGCAGTATTTT. As protein: CASSTRRSVGDTQYF.

The chain links TRBV6-5 to TRBJ2-3; TRBD2 is a possible D gene (5 bases). The V end lost 0 bases, the J end lost 4 bases, and 14 bases lay between the germline ends. The CDR3 spans 16 residues. Germline CDR1 reads MNHEY; CDR2 reads SVGAGI. The CDR3 region has the DNA TGTGCCAGCAGTTACTCGAAACTAGTATCATCAGATACGCAGTATTTT. Translation: CASSYSKLVSSDTQYF.

The V gene is TRBV5-4, the J gene TRBJ2-3, with D possibly matching TRBD2 (6 bases). The CDR3 consists of 16 residues. Germline CDR1 and CDR2: SGHNT and YYREEE (reference sequence). Trimming cost V 6 bases and J 3 bases, with 20 bases left between them. The CDR3 region is CASTPGAGPGTDTQYF. Here the CDR3 DNA reads TGTGCCAGCACCCCAGGAGCGGGCCCAGGTACAGATACGCAGTATTTT.

The chain carries TRBV6-5 and TRBJ2-5, with D tentatively TRBD2 (5 bases). V was pared by 0 bases and J by 7 bases, with 18 bases between. From germline, CDR1 is MNHEY and CDR2 SVGAGI. CDR3 size: 16 residues. The CDR3 spells CASSYSSPSQAGTQYF. CDR3 bases: TGTGCCAGCAGTTACTCGAGTCCATCCCAGGCGGGGACCCAGTACTTC.

The sample holds one count of this clone. J is TRBJ2-1 and V is TRBV6-6; the match to TRBD2 covers 8 bases. CDR1 and CDR2 (germline): MNHNY, SVGAGI (reference sequence). This CDR3 spans 16 amino acids. Unmatched junction bases numbered 7, after V lost 2 bases and J lost 4 bases. The CDR3 loop reads CASSYRGSGKYNEQFF. The DNA for the CDR3 is TGTGCCAGCAGTTACCGGGGTAGCGGGAAGTACAATGAGCAGTTCTTC.

The chain carries TRBV5-5 and TRBJ1-6, with D perhaps TRBD1 (6 bases). This CDR3 contains 14 residues. V was pared by 4 bases and J by 10 bases, with 15 bases between. Germline V gene lookup returns CDR1 SGHKS and CDR2 YYEKEE (reference sequence). Here the CDR3 reads CASSPGDITSPLHF. The CDR3 coding sequence is TGTGCCAGCAGCCCGGGGGACATTACCTCACCCCTCCACTTT.

This chain links TRBV2 with TRBJ1-2; D remains ambiguous. Germline values: CDR1 SNHLY, CDR2 FYNNEI. The V gene lost 1 base and the J gene lost 2 bases, with 5 bases spanning the gap. The CDR3 is made up of 13 amino acids. CDR3 region: CASSEERNYGYTF. The CDR3 DNA is TGTGCCAGCAGTGAAGAACGGAACTATGGCTACACCTTC.

The chain combines TRBV5-4 with TRBJ2-5, with D tentatively TRBD1 or TRBD2 (6 bases each). Per germline, CDR1 SGHNT and CDR2 YYREEE (reference sequence). The ends were cut back, 4 bases at V and 5 bases at J, with 24 bases in the middle. This CDR3 has 17 amino acids. The CDR3 nucleotides read TGTGCCAGCAGCCCAGGACAGTATCGGGGGTCTGGGGAGACCCAGTACTTC. Amino acids: CASSPGQYRGSGETQYF.

The chain links TRBV10-3 to TRBJ2-6, with no clear D. This CDR3 spans 13 amino acids. Germline CDR1 and CDR2: ENHRY and SYGVKD. Trimming removed 7 bases at V and 0 bases at J, with 4 bases between. Written as DNA, the CDR3 is TGTGCCATCACGGGCTCTGGGGCCAACGTCCTGACTTTC. This gives the protein CAITGSGANVLTF.

The genes are TRBV11-2 and TRBJ1-4; no definite D call. Germline CDR1 reads SGHAT; CDR2 reads FQNNGV. The CDR3 is 16 amino acids. V was shortened by 0 bases and J by 1 base, with 9 bases between the two germline ends. CDR3 DNA: TGTGCCAGCAGCTTAGATGCGTGGGAAACTAATGAAAAACTGTTTTTT. Its protein is CASSLDAWETNEKLFF.

The chain is built from TRBV9 and TRBJ2-2; D is perhaps TRBD2 (6 bases). The germline CDR1 and CDR2 sequences are SGDLS and YYNGEE. Between the trimmed V and J ends, which lost 7 bases and 1 base, there was a span of 14 bases. The CDR3 contains 15 residues. The CDR3 DNA sequence: TGTGCCAGCGGACGCGGGGACGTGAACACCGGGGAGCTGTTTTTT. Encoded protein: CASGRGDVNTGELFF.

The chain recombines TRBV7-2 with TRBJ2-1; D is uncertain. The CDR3 contains 12 residues. Per germline, CDR1 SGHTA and CDR2 FQGNSA. V shed 6 bases and J shed 5 bases, with 8 bases lying between them. The CDR3 DNA reads TGTGCCAGCAGTCCGACTCACAATGAGCAGTTCTTC. The encoded protein is CASSPTHNEQFF.